The sequence of this TCR beta chain was determined in a study of technical replicates of blood from a few donors. CDR3 length: 13 residues. Germline loops: CDR1 SQVTM, CDR2 ANQGSEA. V was clipped by 7 bases and J by 4 bases, with 16 bases between them. Sequencing used immunoSEQ multiplex PCR; TCRdb keeps in-frame clones, though not all of them. Of roughly 56,000 clones listed, nearly 95% were seen once; the top ten hold just over 3%. The chain combines TRBV29-1 with TRBJ1-2; D is possibly TRBD1 (5 bases). The sample consisted of PBMCs. This clonotype originated in a human donor in good health. Some clones in this sample may be carry-over from other donors' samples. The CDR3 DNA follows: TGCAGCGGGGGGTCGGGAGGACTCTATGGCTACACCTTC. Its protein product is CSGGSGGLYGYTF.